Listed below are T cell receptor beta chains from one sample, sequenced in a study of blood T cell repertoires in COVID-19. The assay was immunoSEQ multiplex PCR, and TCRdb's table has in-frame clones only and misses some. The sample contains 250,000 or so clones, just under 85% of which appear only once. The sample consisted of peripheral blood. Source of these receptors: a man at least 80 years old with acute or convalescent COVID-19. Each CDR3 is given with its conserved first and last residue. A D gene is named only where the DNA matches it firmly. Clone size is given for some rows only: seen once, a few or many times, or a class if the clone is expanded.

d_call j_call clone_size v_call cdr3_aa cdr3_nt
. TRBJ2-3 . TRBV5-1 CASKDGGPTDTQYF TGCGCCAGCAAGGACGGGGGGCCCACAGATACGCAGTATTTT
TRBD1 TRBJ2-7 . TRBV5-5 CASSLDRGSREQYF TGTGCCAGCAGCTTGGACAGGGGGAGTCGCGAGCAGTACTTC
. TRBJ1-2 . TRBV2 CASSSGRGWAYGYTF TGTGCCAGCAGCTCAGGGAGGGGTTGGGCCTATGGCTACACCTTC
. TRBJ1-2 . TRBV5-4 CASSLETRYYGYTF TGTGCCAGCAGCTTGGAAACACGCTACTACGGCTACACCTTC
. TRBJ1-5 . TRBV12-3/TRBV12-4 CASTSMGNQPQHF TGTGCCAGCACCAGTATGGGCAATCAGCCCCAGCATTTT
TRBD2 TRBJ2-5 . TRBV5-1 CASSPTYRSGGWETQYF TGCGCCAGCAGCCCTACCTATAGATCGGGGGGATGGGAGACCCAGTACTTC
. TRBJ1-2 . TRBV3-1/TRBV3-2 CASSLGTAGGYTF TGTGCCAGCAGCCTGGGGACGGCGGGAGGCTACACCTTC
. TRBJ2-7 once TRBV18 CASSPPSNSYEQYF TGTGCCAGCTCACCACCGTCAAATTCCTACGAGCAGTACTTC
. TRBJ1-2 once TRBV5-1 CASSPDGGRRTGYTF TGCGCCAGCAGCCCGGACGGGGGGCGTCGCACTGGCTACACCTTC
. TRBJ2-4 . TRBV3-1/TRBV3-2 CASSQDMNSLGAKNIQYF TGTGCCAGCAGCCAAGATATGAACAGCCTCGGAGCCAAAAACATTCAGTACTTC
. TRBJ1-6 few TRBV12-3/TRBV12-4 CASSFFRDSPLHF TGTGCCAGCAGTTTTTTCAGGGATTCACCCCTCCACTTT
. TRBJ2-7 . TRBV11-2 CASSLTSRDTSSYEQYF TGTGCCAGCAGCTTAACCTCCCGGGACACCAGCTCCTACGAGCAGTACTTC
TRBD1 TRBJ2-7 . TRBV11-1 CASSLAGTGAHYEQYF TGTGCCAGCAGCTTAGCTGGGACAGGGGCCCACTACGAGCAGTACTTC
. TRBJ2-3 . TRBV7-9 CASSLGLAGPSTDTQYF TGTGCCAGCAGCTTAGGGCTAGCCGGGCCAAGCACAGATACGCAGTATTTT
. TRBJ1-1 . TRBV27 CASRPYGQRDTEAFF TGTGCCAGCAGACCCTATGGACAAAGGGACACTGAAGCTTTCTTT
TRBD1 TRBJ1-4 . TRBV5-1 CASSSGTGDEKLFF TGCGCCAGCAGCTCCGGGACAGGGGATGAAAAACTGTTTTTT
TRBD2 TRBJ2-1 . TRBV18 CASSLLSGRAGNEQFF TGTGCCAGCTCACTCCTTAGCGGGAGGGCCGGGAATGAGCAGTTCTTC
TRBD1 TRBJ1-5 . TRBV27 CASSLRQGATQPQHF TGTGCCAGCAGTCTAAGACAGGGGGCTACTCAGCCCCAGCATTTT
. TRBJ2-2 . TRBV9 CASSVGPDFRELFF TGTGCCAGCAGCGTAGGTCCAGACTTCAGGGAGCTGTTTTTT
TRBD2 TRBJ2-3 . TRBV24-1 CATSVSGRSDTQYF TGTGCCACCAGTGTCAGCGGGAGATCAGATACGCAGTATTTT
TRBD1 TRBJ2-7 . TRBV5-1 CASSLGRGLTYEQYF TGCGCCAGCAGCTTGGGAAGGGGGCTAACCTACGAGCAGTACTTC
. TRBJ1-1 . TRBV28 CASSLSYTNTEAFF TGTGCCAGCAGTTTATCGTACACGAACACTGAAGCTTTCTTT
TRBD1 TRBJ2-7 once TRBV9 CASSPRTGLGEQYF TGTGCCAGCAGCCCCCGGACAGGGTTGGGCGAGCAGTACTTC
. TRBJ2-5 few TRBV6-5 CASSPQPEYQETQYF TGTGCCAGCAGTCCACAGCCAGAGTACCAAGAGACCCAGTACTTC
. TRBJ1-3 . TRBV5-4 CASSLAGSSSGNTIYF TGTGCCAGCAGCTTGGCGGGATCCAGCTCTGGAAACACCATATATTTT
. TRBJ2-2 . TRBV24-1 CATSGHPNTGELFF TGTGCCACCTCGGGACACCCGAACACCGGGGAGCTGTTTTTT
TRBD1 TRBJ2-7 . TRBV2 CASSGTGIFYEQYF TGTGCCAGCAGCGGGACAGGGATCTTCTACGAGCAGTACTTC
. TRBJ2-7 . TRBV19 CASSIDRLLRDEALLSYEQYF TGTGCCAGTAGTATAGATCGTTTGTTGCGGGACGAGGCACTCCTCTCCTACGAGCAGTACTTC
. TRBJ1-2 many TRBV30 CAWSVGQGFANYGYTF TGTGCCTGGAGTGTAGGGCAGGGGTTCGCTAACTATGGCTACACCTTC
. TRBJ1-2 . TRBV1 CTSSQDQETGEFYGYTF TGCACCAGCAGCCAAGATCAAGAGACGGGGGAATTCTATGGCTACACCTTC
. TRBJ1-3 . TRBV5-8 CASSLRQVNTIYF TGTGCCAGCAGCTTACGACAGGTGAACACCATATATTTT
TRBD1 TRBJ1-6 . TRBV7-8 CASSADRDISPLHF TGTGCCAGCAGCGCGGACAGGGACATATCACCCCTCCACTTT
. TRBJ1-2 . TRBV25-1 CASSSPGFSYGYTF TGTGCCAGCAGTTCCCCGGGATTTTCCTATGGCTACACCTTC
. TRBJ1-3 . TRBV7-6 CASSPLGLSGNTIYF TGTGCCAGCAGCCCCCTTGGGCTCTCTGGAAACACCATATATTTT
. TRBJ2-2 . TRBV18 CASSLENFANTGELFF TGTGCCAGCTCACTCGAGAATTTCGCGAACACCGGGGAGCTGTTTTTT
TRBD2 TRBJ2-3 . TRBV18 CASSPVWAGGSTDTQYF TGTGCCAGCTCACCAGTCTGGGCGGGAGGAAGCACAGATACGCAGTATTTT
. TRBJ2-3 . TRBV24-1 CATSDWGSHATDTQYF TGTGCCACCAGTGATTGGGGCAGTCACGCCACAGATACGCAGTATTTT
TRBD1 TRBJ1-6 . TRBV2 CASSERSTGNSPLHF TGTGCCAGCAGTGAAAGGTCGACAGGGAATTCACCCCTCCACTTT
TRBD1 TRBJ2-2 . TRBV18 CASSPGTGKADTGELFF TGTGCCAGCTCACCCGGGACAGGGAAGGCGGACACCGGGGAGCTGTTTTTT
. TRBJ2-4 . TRBV19 CASSIDTYLVNIQYF TGTGCCAGTAGTATAGATACATACCTAGTGAACATTCAGTACTTC
TRBD2 TRBJ2-1 . TRBV4-1 CASRPAGRAYEQFF TGCGCCAGCCGCCCCGCCGGGAGGGCTTATGAGCAGTTCTTC
TRBD2 TRBJ2-1 . TRBV7-6 CASSLVAGGIPNEQFF TGTGCCAGCAGCTTAGTGGCGGGGGGGATCCCCAATGAGCAGTTCTTC
. TRBJ1-1 few TRBV19 CASSLLQGGSTEAFF TGTGCCAGTAGTCTCTTACAGGGTGGGAGCACTGAAGCTTTCTTT
. TRBJ1-4 . TRBV10-3 CAISESNRVRKEKLFF TGTGCCATCAGTGAGTCCAACAGGGTGCGTAAGGAAAAACTGTTTTTT
TRBD1 TRBJ1-2 . TRBV6-1 CASSDLGQGGRYTF TGTGCCAGCAGTGACCTGGGACAGGGGGGCCGCTACACCTTC
. TRBJ1-2 . TRBV24-1 CATSAPGKGYTF TGTGCCACCTCAGCGCCGGGGAAAGGCTACACCTTC
. TRBJ2-7 few TRBV6-5 CASSPWGAQVYEQYF TGTGCCAGCAGTCCTTGGGGCGCCCAAGTATACGAGCAGTACTTC